This T cell receptor beta chain was captured in a study of T cells in Graves' hyperthyroidism and ophthalmopathy. A few counts support this clonotype. There were TCR beta CDR3 regions amplified from RNA transcripts. The study used the HTBI primer set for a first-round RT-PCR of the TCR CDR3. Each CDR3 protein is one row after TCRdb ran MiXCR on the multiplex PCR reads. The table shows hundreds of thousands of distinct CDR3 sequences, with around 15% occurring only once. Between the trimmed V and J ends, which lost 3 bases and 9 bases, there was a span of 12 bases. Germline CDR1 reads SGDLS; CDR2 reads YYNGEE. This CDR3 has 12 residues.

The chain is built from TRBV9 and TRBJ1-1, with D possibly matching TRBD1 (5 bases). The receptor was isolated from a woman aged 18-29 years with Graves' hyperthyroidism. Source material: blood. The CDR3 reads CASSGGDSKAFF. In DNA form, the CDR3 reads TGTGCCAGCAGCGGGGGGGACTCCAAAGCTTTCTTT.